What follows are 2 T cell receptor beta chains derived from one specimen sequenced in a study of blood T cells in healthy people across ages. The authors ran a second PCR of 7 to 11 cycles using a sample-barcoded 5' primer and a J-beta primer mix. Via MiXCR, TCRdb re-called the 5' RACE reads, giving one row per CDR3 protein. Of about 700,000 distinct CDR3 sequences listed, around 32% were seen once; the top ten hold approximately 15%. Sequenced sample: blood. The source of these receptors is a woman older than 75 in good health.

This clonotype has a count of ten or more. The gene calls are TRBV5-4 and TRBJ2-7; 8 positions match TRBD1. The junction had 5 bases not matched to a gene; V was cut back by 4 bases and J by 2 bases. The germline gives CDR1 SGHNT, CDR2 YYREEE (reference sequence). The CDR3 is 14 residues long. CDR3 nucleotides: TGTGCCAGCAGCGCCGGGGGACAGGCCTACGAGCAGTACTTC. Residues: CASSAGGQAYEQYF. The full variable domain, its missing parts supplied by reference TRBV5-4 and TRBJ2-7, is ETGVTQSPTHLIKTRGQQVTLRCSSQSGHNTVSWYQQALGQGPQFIFQYYREEENGRGNFPPRFSGLQFPNYSSELNVNALELDDSALYLCASSAGGQAYEQYFGPGTRLTVT.

This clonotype was counted at least ten times. This sequence joins TRBV2 and TRBJ2-3; the match to TRBD2 covers 10 bases. Per the germline V gene, CDR1 is SNHLY and CDR2 is FYNNEI. The V and J ends lost 7 bases and 0 bases, in that order; junction bases with no gene match: 4. The CDR3 totals 15 residues. DNA for the CDR3: TGTGCCAGCAACCCTAGCGGGGGAAGCACAGATACGCAGTATTTT. Translated: CASNPSGGSTDTQYF.